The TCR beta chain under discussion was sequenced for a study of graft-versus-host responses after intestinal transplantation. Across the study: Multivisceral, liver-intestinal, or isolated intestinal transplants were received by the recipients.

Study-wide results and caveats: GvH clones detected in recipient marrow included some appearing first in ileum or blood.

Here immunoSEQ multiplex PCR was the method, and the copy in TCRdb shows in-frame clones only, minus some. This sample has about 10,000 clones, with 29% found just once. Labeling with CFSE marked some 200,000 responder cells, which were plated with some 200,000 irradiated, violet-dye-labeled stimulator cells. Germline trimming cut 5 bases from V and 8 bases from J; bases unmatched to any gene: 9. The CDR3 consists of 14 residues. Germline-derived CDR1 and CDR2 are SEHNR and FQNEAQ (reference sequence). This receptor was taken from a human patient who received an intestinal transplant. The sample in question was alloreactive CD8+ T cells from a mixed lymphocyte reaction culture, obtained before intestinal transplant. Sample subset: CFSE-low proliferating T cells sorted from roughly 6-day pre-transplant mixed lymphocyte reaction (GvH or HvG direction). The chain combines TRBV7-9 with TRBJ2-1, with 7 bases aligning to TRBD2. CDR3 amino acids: CASSTWTSSDEQFF. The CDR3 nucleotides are TGTGCCAGCAGCACCTGGACTAGTAGCGATGAGCAGTTCTTC.